These 18 T cell receptor beta chains originate from one sample sequenced in a study of T-cell reconstitution after alpha-beta-depleted transplantation in children. Using unique molecular identifiers, the investigators prepared the TCRbeta library. TCRdb passed the PCR reads through MiXCR, listing each CDR3 protein once. The sample holds under 350,000 distinct CDR3 sequences, about 10% seen once. The sequencing used PBMCs from the stem cell graft donor, collected from the stem cell graft. The receptors come from a human donor who donated a stem cell graft to a child with SCID.

This sequence joins TRBV9 and TRBJ2-3, with 13 bases fitting TRBD2. Trimming at V came to 3 bases and at J to 5 bases, leaving 3 bases not matched to a gene. CDR1 and CDR2 (germline): SGDLS, YYNGEE. The CDR3 loop spans 15 amino acids. CDR3 amino acids: CASSGTSGGRDTQYF. CDR3 sequence (DNA): TGTGCCAGCAGCGGGACTAGCGGGGGAAGAGATACGCAGTATTTT.

This clonotype was seen a handful of times. V gene TRBV4-1 combines with J gene TRBJ2-1; D might be TRBD2 (7 bases). Germline-derived CDR1 and CDR2 are MGHRA and YSYEKL. The CDR3 is 18 residues long. Trimming removed 1 base from V and 7 bases from J, with 23 bases in between. The CDR3, as DNA: TGCGCCAGCAGCCAAGTTTTGGGTGGGGGGGCAATAGGTAATGAGCAGTTCTTC. This translates into CASSQVLGGGAIGNEQFF.

Many counts were recorded for this clonotype. This chain links TRBV12-3 or TRBV12-4 with TRBJ2-5, with TRBD1 matching 12 bases. The CDR3 consists of 18 residues. After removal of 7 bases from V and 0 bases from J, the junction contained 12 bases not matched to a gene. CDR3 residues: CASTLGTGGSLHQETQYF. As DNA, the CDR3 is TGTGCCAGCACCCTGGGGACAGGGGGCTCCCTCCACCAAGAGACCCAGTACTTC.

Ten or more counts support this clonotype. J is TRBJ1-1 and V is TRBV5-1, with D possibly matching TRBD1 (5 bases). V was pared by 4 bases and J by 2 bases, with 12 bases between. Germline CDR1 is SGHRS and CDR2 is YFSETQ. The CDR3 has 14 residues. CDR3 sequence reads: CASSAPGANTEAFF. CDR3 bases: TGCGCCAGCAGCGCACCCGGGGCCAACACTGAAGCTTTCTTT.

This clonotype showed up many times. The J gene is TRBJ2-3, the V gene TRBV5-1; D uncertain. The germline V and J ends were trimmed by 5 bases and 3 bases, with 7 bases remaining between them. Germline values: CDR1 SGHRS, CDR2 YFSETQ. The CDR3 runs to 12 residues. DNA of the CDR3: TGCGCCAGCAGGGCGGTAACAGATACGCAGTATTTT. This encodes CASRAVTDTQYF. The full variable domain, its missing parts supplied by reference TRBV5-1 and TRBJ2-3, is KAGVTQTPRYLIKTRGQQVTLSCSPISGHRSVSWYQQTPGQGLQFLFEYFSETQRNKGNFPGRFSGRQFSNSRSEMNVSTLELGDSALYLCASRAVTDTQYFGPGTRLTVL.

This sequence joins TRBV11-2 and TRBJ2-7; D ambiguous. V dropped 3 bases and J dropped 7 bases, with 13 bases sitting between them. The CDR3 length is 13 residues. Germline V lookup: CDR1 SGHAT, CDR2 FQNNGV. The CDR3 DNA is TGTGCCAGCAGCTTGGTTCCTTTAGAAGAGCAGTACTTC. Its translation: CASSLVPLEEQYF.

The chain couples TRBV6-1 to TRBJ1-5, with 7 bases fitting TRBD1. This CDR3 is built from 15 residues. The germline gives CDR1 MNHNS, CDR2 SASEGT. Losses at the gene ends were 4 bases for V and 1 base for J; bases not matched to a gene: 4. The CDR3 region is CASSATRGSNQPQHF. The CDR3 DNA sequence: TGTGCCAGCAGTGCGACCAGGGGGAGCAATCAGCCCCAGCATTTT.

This clonotype was seen only a few times. The chain uses TRBV5-1 and TRBJ2-2, with D maybe TRBD2 (5 bases). Germline V gives CDR1 SGHRS, CDR2 YFSETQ. This CDR3 is 15 amino acids long. V gave up 5 bases and J gave up 4 bases, with 15 bases separating them. The CDR3 DNA is TGCGCCAGCAGACGGGAAGCTGGCGGCACCGGGGAGCTGTTTTTT. Its protein is CASRREAGGTGELFF.

This clonotype was seen a handful of times. The chain links TRBV5-1 to TRBJ2-3; TRBD1 is a possible D gene (6 bases). Trimming took off 1 base at V and 4 bases at J, with 19 bases between the two ends. The CDR3 length is 17 residues. CDR1 is SGHRS, CDR2 YFSETQ, per germline. The CDR3 bases are TGCGCCAGCAGCTTGAGGGGACACTCAGAACGCCCAGATACGCAGTATTTT. It translates to CASSLRGHSERPDTQYF.

This clonotype showed up just a few times. This chain connects TRBV29-1 to TRBJ1-1, with D hard to call. The CDR3 has 9 residues. Germline CDR1 SQVTM, CDR2 ANQGSEA. V was shortened by 7 bases and J by 5 bases, with 5 bases between the two germline ends. Here the CDR3 reads CSADTEAFF. CDR3 nucleotide sequence: TGCAGCGCCGATACTGAAGCTTTCTTT.

The V call is TRBV9, the J call TRBJ2-1; 8 bases are shared with TRBD1. This CDR3 has 15 amino acids. CDR1 SGDLS and CDR2 YYNGEE come from the germline V gene. V lost 4 bases to trimming and J lost 5 bases; unmatched junction nucleotides: 8. CDR3 DNA sequence: TGTGCCAGCAGCCATGCGGACAGGGAAAACAATGAGCAGTTCTTC. Its translation is CASSHADRENNEQFF.

This clonotype was observed a handful of times. The chain joins TRBV5-1 to TRBJ2-1; 11 nucleotides align to TRBD2. V trimming: 4 bases; J trimming: 5 bases; junction bases outside the gene matches: 11. CDR1 and CDR2 (germline): SGHRS, YFSETQ. The CDR3 is made up of 17 amino acids. The CDR3 region has the DNA TGCGCCAGCAGCACAGCACCTAGCGGGGGGTGGGACAATGAGCAGTTCTTC. Translating it yields CASSTAPSGGWDNEQFF.

This clonotype was found a few times. The CDR3 DNA reads as TGTGCCAGCTCACCAAACTGGTCGAGCTCCTACGAGCAGTACTTC. Its translation is CASSPNWSSSYEQYF. The chain has TRBV18 and TRBJ2-7, with D uncertain. The CDR3 extends over 15 amino acids. Trimming stripped 2 bases from V and 0 bases from J, with 11 bases between. CDR1 and CDR2 from the germline V gene are KGHSH and LQKENI.

In its sample, this clonotype was seen a few times. The rearrangement joins TRBV12-3 or TRBV12-4 to TRBJ1-2; 11 nucleotides line up with TRBD1. V shed 7 bases, J shed 4 bases, and the junction held 5 bases outside the gene matches. The CDR3 runs 14 residues. CDR3 bases: TGTGCCAGCACCGCGGGACAGGGGGTCTATGGCTACACCTTC. As protein: CASTAGQGVYGYTF.

There are a few counts of this clonotype. V gene TRBV6-1 combines with J gene TRBJ2-1; D may match TRBD1 or TRBD2 (5 bases each). Germline V gene sequence: CDR1 MNHNS, CDR2 SASEGT. This CDR3 is 12 amino acids long. Trimming stripped 11 bases from V and 10 bases from J, with 18 bases between. DNA of the CDR3: TGTGCCGGCTCCAGGGACCGCCACGAGCAGTTCTTC. Translating it yields CAGSRDRHEQFF.

CDR3 sequence: CASSYRAGNQPQHF. The CDR3 bases are TGTGCCAGCAGTTATAGGGCGGGGAATCAGCCCCAGCATTTT. V usage is TRBV6-2 or TRBV6-3 and J usage is TRBJ1-5, with D hard to call. V gave up 3 bases and J gave up 4 bases, with 10 bases separating them. Germline V gives CDR1 MNHEY, CDR2 SVGEGT. CDR3 length equals 14 residues.

The V call is TRBV3-1, the J call TRBJ1-1; perhaps TRBD1 as D (5 bases). Germline lookup yields CDR1 LGHDT and CDR2 YNNKEL (reference sequence). The CDR3 contains 15 residues. Trimming removed 0 bases from V and 11 bases from J, with 19 bases in between. The CDR3 sequence: CASSQDLQGRRGAFF. The CDR3 nucleotides read TGTGCCAGCAGCCAAGATTTGCAGGGAAGGAGAGGGGCTTTCTTT.

This clonotype has just a few counts. This chain links TRBV6-2 or TRBV6-3 with TRBJ2-1, with TRBD2 matching 12 bases. Germline V gives CDR1 MNHEY, CDR2 SVGEGT. V shed 6 bases, J shed 2 bases, and the junction held 5 bases outside the gene matches. The CDR3 runs 16 residues. The CDR3 nucleotides read TGTGCCAGCAGGCCTCTAGCGGGGGGGGCCTACAATGAGCAGTTCTTC. Encoded protein: CASRPLAGGAYNEQFF.